These 4 T cell receptor beta chains were all obtained from the same sample, sequenced in a study of regulatory T cells. These TCRs are of unknown antigen specificity. The PCR used 52 TRBV and 13 TRBJ primers. TCRdb's copy holds only in-frame clones and misses some; the assay was immunoSEQ multiplex PCR. This sample has nearly 30,000 clones, with about 90% found just once. The study's findings and limits: In CD3G-deficient patients, conventional CD4+ T cells were enriched for hydrophobic CDR3 residues at positions 6 and 7.

Sequencing input: conventional CD4+ T cells sorted from blood. These receptors were taken from a person aged 18 to 30 with CD3G deficiency.

The chain is built from TRBV4-2 and TRBJ2-7, with 8 bases identical to TRBD2. With V trimmed by 4 bases and J by 6 bases, 14 bases remained unmatched. The germline V gene encodes CDR1 LGHNA and CDR2 YNFKEQ. The CDR3 has 16 amino acids. CDR3 in amino acids: CASSPVKSGGPREQYF. DNA of the CDR3: TGTGCCAGCAGCCCCGTTAAATCGGGGGGGCCCCGCGAGCAGTACTTC.

The chain combines TRBV6-1 with TRBJ1-2, with D maybe TRBD1 (5 bases). The CDR3 length is 16 residues. Between the trimmed V and J ends, which lost 0 bases and 0 bases, there was a span of 11 bases. The germline CDR1 and CDR2 sequences are MNHNS and SASEGT. CDR3 in amino acids: CASSEAGGASNYGYTF. In DNA, the CDR3 is TGTGCCAGCAGTGAAGCCGGAGGGGCTTCTAACTATGGCTACACCTTC.

The chain is built from TRBV5-1 and TRBJ2-5, with TRBD2 matching over 7 bases. CDR3 length equals 14 residues. The germline gives CDR1 SGHRS, CDR2 YFSETQ. After removal of 2 bases from V and 3 bases from J, the junction contained 4 bases not matched to a gene. CDR3 bases: TGCGCCAGCAGCTTAAGACTAGCTAAAGAGACCCAGTACTTC. Translation: CASSLRLAKETQYF.

The rearrangement links TRBV28 to TRBJ1-5; TRBD1 matches at 10 bases. CDR1 is MDHEN, CDR2 SYDVKM, per germline. The CDR3 has 17 amino acids. J lost 4 bases, V lost 5 bases, and 11 bases had no gene match. DNA of the CDR3: TGTGCCAGCAGTCGATACCCCGGGACAGGGGCGAATCAGCCCCAGCATTTT. Protein product: CASSRYPGTGANQPQHF.